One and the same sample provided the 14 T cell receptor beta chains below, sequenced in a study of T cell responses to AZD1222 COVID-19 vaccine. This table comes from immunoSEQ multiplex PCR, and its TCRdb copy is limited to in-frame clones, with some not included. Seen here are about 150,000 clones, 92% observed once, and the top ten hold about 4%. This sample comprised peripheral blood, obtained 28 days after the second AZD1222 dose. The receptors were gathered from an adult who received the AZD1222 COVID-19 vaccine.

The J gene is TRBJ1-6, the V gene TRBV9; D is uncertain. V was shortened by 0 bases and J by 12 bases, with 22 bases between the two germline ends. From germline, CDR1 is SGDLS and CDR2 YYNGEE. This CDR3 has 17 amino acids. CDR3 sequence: CASSVGGGLTPIGPLHF. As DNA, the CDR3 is TGTGCCAGCAGCGTAGGGGGAGGCCTTACCCCAATTGGACCCCTCCACTTT. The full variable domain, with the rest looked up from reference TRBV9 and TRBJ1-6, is DSGVTQTPKHLITATGQRVTLRCSPRSGDLSVYWYQQSLDQGLQFLIQYYNGEERAKGNILERFSAQQFPDLHSELNLSSLELGDSALYFCASSVGGGLTPIGPLHFGNGTRLTVT.

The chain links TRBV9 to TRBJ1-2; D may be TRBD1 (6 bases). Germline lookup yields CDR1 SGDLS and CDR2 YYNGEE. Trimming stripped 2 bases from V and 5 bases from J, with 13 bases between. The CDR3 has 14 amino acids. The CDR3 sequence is CASSVQAQGYGYTF. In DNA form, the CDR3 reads TGTGCCAGCAGCGTTCAAGCACAGGGTTATGGCTACACCTTC. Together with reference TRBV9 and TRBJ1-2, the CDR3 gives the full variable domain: DSGVTQTPKHLITATGQRVTLRCSPRSGDLSVYWYQQSLDQGLQFLIQYYNGEERAKGNILERFSAQQFPDLHSELNLSSLELGDSALYFCASSVQAQGYGYTFGSGTRLTVV.

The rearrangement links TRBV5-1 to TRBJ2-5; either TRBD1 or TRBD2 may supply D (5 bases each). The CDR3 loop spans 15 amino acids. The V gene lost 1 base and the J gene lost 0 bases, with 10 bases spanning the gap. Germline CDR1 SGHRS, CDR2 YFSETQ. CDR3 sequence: CASSLFLGDQETQYF. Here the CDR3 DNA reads TGCGCCAGCAGCTTGTTTTTGGGGGACCAAGAGACCCAGTACTTC.

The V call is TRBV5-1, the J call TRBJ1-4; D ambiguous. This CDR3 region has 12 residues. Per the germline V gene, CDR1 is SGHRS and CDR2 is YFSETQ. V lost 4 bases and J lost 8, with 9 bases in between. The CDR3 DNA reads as TGCGCCAGCAGCCCGCCGGGGGAAAAACTGTTTTTT. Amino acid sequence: CASSPPGEKLFF.

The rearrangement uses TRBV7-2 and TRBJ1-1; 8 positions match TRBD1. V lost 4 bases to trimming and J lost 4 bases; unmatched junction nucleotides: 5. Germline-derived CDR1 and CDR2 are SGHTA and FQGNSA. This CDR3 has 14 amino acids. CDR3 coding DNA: TGTGCCAGCAGCTGGGACAGGAGGGGCACTGAAGCTTTCTTT. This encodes CASSWDRRGTEAFF.

CDR3 region: CASSPGTVRRDRGTDTQYF. CDR3 bases: TGTGCCAGCAGTCCAGGGACCGTTAGGAGGGATCGGGGCACAGATACGCAGTATTTT. This chain links TRBV27 with TRBJ2-3, with TRBD2 as a possible D gene (6 bases). Germline V gives CDR1 MNHEY, CDR2 SMNVEV (reference sequence). The germline V and J ends were trimmed by 5 bases and 1 base, with 25 bases remaining between them. There are 19 residues in the CDR3.

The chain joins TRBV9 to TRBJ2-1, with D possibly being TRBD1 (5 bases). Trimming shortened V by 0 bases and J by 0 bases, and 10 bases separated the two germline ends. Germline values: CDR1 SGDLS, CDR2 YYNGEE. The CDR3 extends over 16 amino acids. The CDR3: CASSVEGRSSYNEQFF. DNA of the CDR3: TGTGCCAGCAGCGTAGAGGGGCGGAGCTCCTACAATGAGCAGTTCTTC.

The CDR3 sequence is CASSPGGNQPQHF. DNA of the CDR3: TGTGCCAGCAGCCCGGGGGGTAATCAGCCCCAGCATTTT. The chain couples TRBV11-2 to TRBJ1-5; maybe TRBD1 (5 bases). Between the trimmed V and J ends, which lost 5 bases and 4 bases, there was a span of 9 bases. The CDR3 is 13 amino acids. Per germline, CDR1 SGHAT and CDR2 FQNNGV. Combining the CDR3 with reference TRBV11-2 and TRBJ1-5 gives the whole variable domain EAGVAQSPRYKIIEKRQSVAFWCNPISGHATLYWYQQILGQGPKLLIQFQNNGVVDDSQLPKDRFSAERLKGVDSTLKIQPAKLEDSAVYLCASSPGGNQPQHFGDGTRLSIL.

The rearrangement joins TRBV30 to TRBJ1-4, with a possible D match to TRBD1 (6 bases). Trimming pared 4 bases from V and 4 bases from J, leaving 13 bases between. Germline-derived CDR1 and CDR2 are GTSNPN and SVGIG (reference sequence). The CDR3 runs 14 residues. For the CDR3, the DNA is TGTGCCTGGATAACAGGGAGAAGTAATGAAAAACTGTTTTTT. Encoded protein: CAWITGRSNEKLFF.

The CDR3 region has the DNA TGTGCCAGCAGTTACACTAACTATGGCTACACCTTC. Translation gives CASSYTNYGYTF. This sequence joins TRBV6-2 or TRBV6-3 and TRBJ1-2; no firm D call. Germline loops: CDR1 MNHEY, CDR2 SVGEGT. Trimming cost V 2 bases and J 0 bases, with 1 base left between them. This CDR3 has 12 residues.

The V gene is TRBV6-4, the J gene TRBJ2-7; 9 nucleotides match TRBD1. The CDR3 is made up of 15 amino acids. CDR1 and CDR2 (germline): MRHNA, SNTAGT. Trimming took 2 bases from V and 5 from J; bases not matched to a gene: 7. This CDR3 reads CASSDPDRGRNEQYF. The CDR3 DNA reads TGTGCCAGCAGTGACCCGGACAGGGGTAGAAACGAGCAGTACTTC.

Here the CDR3 reads CASSKSTGGTYNEQFF. The CDR3 DNA reads as TGTGCCAGCAGTAAATCGACAGGGGGGACCTACAATGAGCAGTTCTTC. This chain uses TRBV6-2 or TRBV6-3 with TRBJ2-1, with 9 bases lining up with TRBD1. Germline V CDR1 and CDR2: MNHEY, SVGEGT. V was pared by 5 bases and J by 2 bases, with 7 bases of the junction left unmatched. The CDR3 covers 16 residues.

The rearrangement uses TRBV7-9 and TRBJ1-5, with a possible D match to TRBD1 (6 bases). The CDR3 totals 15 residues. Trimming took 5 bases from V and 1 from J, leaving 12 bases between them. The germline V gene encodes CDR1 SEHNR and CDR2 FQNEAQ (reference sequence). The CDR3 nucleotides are TGTGCCAGCAGCAAGGCAGGGGTGAGCAATCAGCCCCAGCATTTT. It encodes CASSKAGVSNQPQHF.

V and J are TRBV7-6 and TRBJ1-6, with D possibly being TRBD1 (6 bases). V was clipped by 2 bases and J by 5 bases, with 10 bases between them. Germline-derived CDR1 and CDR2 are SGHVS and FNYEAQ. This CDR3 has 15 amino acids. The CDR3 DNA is TGTGCCAGCAGCTTAATAACAGGGAATAATTCACCCCTCCACTTT. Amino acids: CASSLITGNNSPLHF.